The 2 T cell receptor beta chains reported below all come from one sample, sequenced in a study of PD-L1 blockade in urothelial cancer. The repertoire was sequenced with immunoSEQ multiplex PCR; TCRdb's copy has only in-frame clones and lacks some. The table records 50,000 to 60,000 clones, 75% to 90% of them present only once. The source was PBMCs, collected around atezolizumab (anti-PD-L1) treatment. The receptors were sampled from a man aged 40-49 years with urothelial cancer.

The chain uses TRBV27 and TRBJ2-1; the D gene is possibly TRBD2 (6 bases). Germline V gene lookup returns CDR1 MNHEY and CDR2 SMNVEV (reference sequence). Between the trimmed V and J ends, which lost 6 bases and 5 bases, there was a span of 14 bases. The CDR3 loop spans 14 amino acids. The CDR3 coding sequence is TGTGCCAGCAGGACGGGACTTCACAACAATGAGCAGTTCTTC. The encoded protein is CASRTGLHNNEQFF.

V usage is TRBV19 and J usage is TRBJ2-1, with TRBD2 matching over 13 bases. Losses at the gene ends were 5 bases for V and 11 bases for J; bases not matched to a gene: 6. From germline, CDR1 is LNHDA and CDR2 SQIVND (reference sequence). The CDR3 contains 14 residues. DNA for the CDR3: TGTGCCAGTAGTTCGGGACTAGCGGGACTACAGCAGTTCTTC. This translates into CASSSGLAGLQQFF. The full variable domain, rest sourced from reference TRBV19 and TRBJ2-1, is DGGITQSPKYLFRKEGQNVTLSCEQNLNHDAMYWYRQDPGQGLRLIYYSQIVNDFQKGDIAEGYSVSREKKESFPLTVTSAQKNPTAFYLCASSSGLAGLQQFFGPGTRLTVL.